This T cell receptor beta chain was captured in a study of OX40 agonist ivuxolimab in advanced cancers. Study at large: The drug used for patients, ivuxolimab, was an agonistic anti-OX40 (CD134) antibody. Enrollees could have had prior anti-PD-1, anti-PD-L1 or anti-CTLA-4 therapy, which 40% to 45% had received. The study's findings and limits: Low levels of normalized T-cell clonal expansion also appeared in some nonresponders.

Any history of autoimmune disease or systemic immunosuppression disqualified patients. Method: immunoSEQ multiplex PCR; TCRdb's copy keeps in-frame clones and lacks some. The top ten clones hold about 52% of a sample with 45,000 to 50,000 clones, about 85% of them seen once. On this clone: The target antigen is unknown.

The sequence was collected from an adult with an advanced solid tumor such as melanoma, head and neck, liver or kidney cancer. This material consisted of CD4+ or CD8+ T cells sorted from blood, taken in a trial of the OX40 agonist ivuxolimab.

The CDR3 region is CASSDRASYEQYF. DNA for the CDR3: TGTGCCAGCTCCGACAGGGCATCCTACGAGCAGTACTTC. This chain links TRBV21-1 with TRBJ2-7; the tabulated D call, TRBD1, remains unverified against the DNA. TRBV21-1 is a pseudogene locus. The CDR3 consists of 13 residues.